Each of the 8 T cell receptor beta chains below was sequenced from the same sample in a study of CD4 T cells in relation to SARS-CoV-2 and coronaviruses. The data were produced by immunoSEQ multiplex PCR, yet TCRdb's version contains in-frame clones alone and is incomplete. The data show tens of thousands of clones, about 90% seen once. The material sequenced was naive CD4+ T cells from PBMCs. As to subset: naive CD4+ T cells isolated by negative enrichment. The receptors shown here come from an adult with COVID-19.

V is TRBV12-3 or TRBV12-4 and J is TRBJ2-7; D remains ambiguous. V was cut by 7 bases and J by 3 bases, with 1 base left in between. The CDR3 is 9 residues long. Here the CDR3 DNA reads TGTGCCAGCAACTACGAGCAGTACTTC. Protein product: CASNYEQYF.

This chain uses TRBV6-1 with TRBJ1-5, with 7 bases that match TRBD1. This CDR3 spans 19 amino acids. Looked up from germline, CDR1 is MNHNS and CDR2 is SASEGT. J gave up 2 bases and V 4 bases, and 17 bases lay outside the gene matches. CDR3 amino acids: CASSGRWQGGGGGNQPQHF. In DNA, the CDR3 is TGTGCCAGCAGTGGCCGTTGGCAGGGGGGCGGTGGAGGCAATCAGCCCCAGCATTTT.

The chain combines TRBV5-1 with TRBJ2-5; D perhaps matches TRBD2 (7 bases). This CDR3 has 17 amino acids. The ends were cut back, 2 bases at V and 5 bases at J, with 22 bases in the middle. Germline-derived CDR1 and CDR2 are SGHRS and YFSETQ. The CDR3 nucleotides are TGCGCCAGCAGCTTTCAGCGGGGACAAAACTCGAGGGAGACCCAGTACTTC. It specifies CASSFQRGQNSRETQYF.

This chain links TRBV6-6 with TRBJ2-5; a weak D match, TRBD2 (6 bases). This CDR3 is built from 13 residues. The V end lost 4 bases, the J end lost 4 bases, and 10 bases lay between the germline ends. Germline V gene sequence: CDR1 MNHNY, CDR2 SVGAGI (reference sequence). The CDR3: CASSFFGGETQYF. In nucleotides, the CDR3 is TGTGCCAGCAGTTTTTTCGGGGGAGAGACCCAGTACTTC.

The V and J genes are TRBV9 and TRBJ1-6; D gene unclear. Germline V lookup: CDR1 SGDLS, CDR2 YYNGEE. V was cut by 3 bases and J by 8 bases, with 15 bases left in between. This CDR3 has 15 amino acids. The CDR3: CASSADLTEYSPLHF. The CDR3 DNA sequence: TGTGCCAGCAGCGCTGACCTGACGGAGTATTCACCCCTCCACTTT. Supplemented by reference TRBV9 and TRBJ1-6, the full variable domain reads DSGVTQTPKHLITATGQRVTLRCSPRSGDLSVYWYQQSLDQGLQFLIQYYNGEERAKGNILERFSAQQFPDLHSELNLSSLELGDSALYFCASSADLTEYSPLHFGNGTRLTVT.

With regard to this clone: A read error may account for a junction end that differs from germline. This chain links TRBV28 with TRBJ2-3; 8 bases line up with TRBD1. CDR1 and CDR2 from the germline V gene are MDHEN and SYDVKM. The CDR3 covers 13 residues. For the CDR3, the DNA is TGTGCCAGCAGGGGAACGACAGGGGATATGCAGTATTTT. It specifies CASRGTTGDMQYF.

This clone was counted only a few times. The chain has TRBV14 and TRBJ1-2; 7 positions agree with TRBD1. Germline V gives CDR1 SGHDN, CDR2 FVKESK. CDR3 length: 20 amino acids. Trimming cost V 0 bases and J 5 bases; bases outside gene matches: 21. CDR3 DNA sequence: TGTGCCAGCAGCCAAGATCGACCGAAGGGGCAGGGGGTCCAACTGTATGGCTACACCTTC. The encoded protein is CASSQDRPKGQGVQLYGYTF.

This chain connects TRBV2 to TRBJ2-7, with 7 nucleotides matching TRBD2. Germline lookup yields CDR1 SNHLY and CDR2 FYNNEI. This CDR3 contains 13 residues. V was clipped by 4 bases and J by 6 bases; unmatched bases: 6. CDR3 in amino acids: CASSGGGSSEQYF. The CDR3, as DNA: TGTGCCAGCAGTGGCGGCGGGAGCTCCGAGCAGTACTTC.